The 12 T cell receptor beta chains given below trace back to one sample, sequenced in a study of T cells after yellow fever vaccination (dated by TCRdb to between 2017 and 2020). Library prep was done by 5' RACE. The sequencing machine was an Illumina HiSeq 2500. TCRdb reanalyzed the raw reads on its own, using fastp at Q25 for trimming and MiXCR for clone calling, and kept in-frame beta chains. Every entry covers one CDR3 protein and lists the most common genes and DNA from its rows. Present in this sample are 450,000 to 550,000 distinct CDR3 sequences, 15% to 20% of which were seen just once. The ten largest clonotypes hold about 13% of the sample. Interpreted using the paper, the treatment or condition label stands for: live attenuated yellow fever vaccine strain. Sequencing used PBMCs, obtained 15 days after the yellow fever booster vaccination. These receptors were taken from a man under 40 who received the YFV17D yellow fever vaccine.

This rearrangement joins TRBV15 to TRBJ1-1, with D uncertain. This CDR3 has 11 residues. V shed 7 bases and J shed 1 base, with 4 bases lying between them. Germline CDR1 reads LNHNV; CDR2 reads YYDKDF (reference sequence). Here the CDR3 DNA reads TGTGCCACCAAAGGGAACACTGAAGCTTTCTTT. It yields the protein CATKGNTEAFF.

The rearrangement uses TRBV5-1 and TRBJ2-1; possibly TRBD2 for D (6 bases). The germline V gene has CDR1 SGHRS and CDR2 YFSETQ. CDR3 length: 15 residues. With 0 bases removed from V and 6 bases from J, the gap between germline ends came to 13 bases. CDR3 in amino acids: CASSLAGSHGNEQFF. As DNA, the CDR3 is TGCGCCAGCAGCTTGGCCGGGAGTCACGGCAATGAGCAGTTCTTC.

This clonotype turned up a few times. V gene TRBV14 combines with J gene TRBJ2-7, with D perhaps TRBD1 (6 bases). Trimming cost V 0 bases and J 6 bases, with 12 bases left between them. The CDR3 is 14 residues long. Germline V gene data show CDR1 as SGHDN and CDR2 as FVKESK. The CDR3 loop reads CASSQDFTGSEQYF. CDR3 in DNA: TGTGCCAGCAGCCAAGATTTTACAGGGTCCGAGCAGTACTTC.

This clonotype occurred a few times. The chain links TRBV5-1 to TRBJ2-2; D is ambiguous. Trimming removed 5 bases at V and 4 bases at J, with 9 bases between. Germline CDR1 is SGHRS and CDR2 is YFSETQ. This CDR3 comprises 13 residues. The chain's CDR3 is CASRPEATGELFF. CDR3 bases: TGCGCCAGCAGGCCTGAAGCCACCGGGGAGCTGTTTTTT.

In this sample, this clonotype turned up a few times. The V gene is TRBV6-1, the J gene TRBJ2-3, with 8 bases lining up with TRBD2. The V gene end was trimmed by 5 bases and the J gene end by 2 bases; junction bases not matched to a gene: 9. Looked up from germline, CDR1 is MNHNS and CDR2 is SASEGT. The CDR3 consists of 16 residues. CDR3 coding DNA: TGTGCCAGCAGTCCCCGAACTAGCGGAAACACAGATACGCAGTATTTT. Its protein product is CASSPRTSGNTDTQYF.

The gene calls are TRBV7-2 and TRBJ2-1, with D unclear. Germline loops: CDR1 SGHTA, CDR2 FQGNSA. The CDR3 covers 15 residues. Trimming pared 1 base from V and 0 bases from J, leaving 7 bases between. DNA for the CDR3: TGTGCCAGCAGCTTAGACGCAAGCTCCTACAATGAGCAGTTCTTC. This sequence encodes CASSLDASSYNEQFF.

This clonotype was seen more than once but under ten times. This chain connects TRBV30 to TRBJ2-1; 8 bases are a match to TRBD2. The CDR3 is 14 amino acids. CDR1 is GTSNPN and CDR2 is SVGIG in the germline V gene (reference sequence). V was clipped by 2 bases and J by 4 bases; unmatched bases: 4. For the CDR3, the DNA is TGTGCCTGGAGTAACGAGCGGGGGTACAATGAGCAGTTCTTC. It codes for CAWSNERGYNEQFF.

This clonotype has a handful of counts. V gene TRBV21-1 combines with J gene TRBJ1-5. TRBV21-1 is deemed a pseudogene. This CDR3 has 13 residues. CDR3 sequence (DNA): TGTGCCAGCAGCCGGGGCCCCAATCAGCCCCAGCATTTT. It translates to CASSRGPNQPQHF.

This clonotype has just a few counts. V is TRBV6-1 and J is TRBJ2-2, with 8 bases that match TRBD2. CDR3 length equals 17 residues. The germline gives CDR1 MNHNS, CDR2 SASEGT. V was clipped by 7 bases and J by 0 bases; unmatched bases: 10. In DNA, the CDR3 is TGTGCCAGCAACTTAGCGGGAACATTTTCGAACACCGGGGAGCTGTTTTTT. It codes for CASNLAGTFSNTGELFF.

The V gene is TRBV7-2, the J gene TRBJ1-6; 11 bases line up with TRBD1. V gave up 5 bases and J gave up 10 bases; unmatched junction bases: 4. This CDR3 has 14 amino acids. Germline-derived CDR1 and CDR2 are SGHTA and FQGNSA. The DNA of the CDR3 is TGTGCCAGCAGCAACCGGGACAGGGGGTCACCCCTCCACTTT. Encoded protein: CASSNRDRGSPLHF.

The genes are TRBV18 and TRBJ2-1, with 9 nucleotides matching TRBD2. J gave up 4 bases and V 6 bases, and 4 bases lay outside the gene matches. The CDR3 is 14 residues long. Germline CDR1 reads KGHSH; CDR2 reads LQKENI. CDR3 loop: CASSTSGDYNEQFF. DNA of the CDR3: TGTGCCAGCTCGACTAGCGGAGATTACAATGAGCAGTTCTTC.

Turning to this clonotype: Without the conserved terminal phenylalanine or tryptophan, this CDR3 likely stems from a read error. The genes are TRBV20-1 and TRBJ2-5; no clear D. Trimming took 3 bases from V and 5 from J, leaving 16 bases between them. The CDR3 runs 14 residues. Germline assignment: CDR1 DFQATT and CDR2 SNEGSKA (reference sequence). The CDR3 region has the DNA TGCAGTGCTAGTCCACCTATTTCGTCGGAGACCCAGTACTTA. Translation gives CSASPPISSETQYL.